The present entry profiles one T cell receptor (beta chain) with its context. Its antigen is currently not known. No qualities accompany the bases; no much larger clone lies one base away. The record originates from a study of blood T cell repertoires in COVID-19 (dated by TCRdb to 2019 to 2021). Describing the broader study: Collaborator samples came from the United States, Italy and Spain and covered acute and convalescent phases of COVID-19. The material from the prospective study consisted of cDNA or gDNA derived from T cells, B-cell-depleted T cells, or PBMCs. The samples were drawn from the first 160 participants of the ongoing ImmuneRACE study and from 1,254 subjects provided by 6 global collaborators. The sample metadata nearly always contained a de-identified subject ID, COVID-19 status, age in years and sex. The repertoires were made available in a free public database intended to serve as a resource for research on the immune response to SARS-CoV-2. Subjects who had been exposed to COVID-19, were actively infected with it, or had recovered from it provided the deeply sampled blood TCRbeta repertoires that made up the dataset. HLA class I and class II types, where available, came from metadata supplied by the sample provider rather than from assay-based typing.

Paper-wide results and their limitations: The amount of clinical and demographic metadata varied by source and participant and was provided uncurated.

Participants in the prospective study were enrolled through a virtual design, were aged roughly 18 to 90 years, and lived in roughly 24 United States geographic areas. Cohort assignment in the prospective study relied on participant-reported clinical history from a screening survey and a study questionnaire. Each participant in the prospective study had whole blood, serum and a nasopharyngeal or oropharyngeal swab collected by mobile phlebotomists. Over a 2-month period, participants in the prospective study had the option of providing additional blood draws and questionnaires. Before DNA extraction, blood samples from the prospective study were shipped at room temperature or frozen. The immunoSEQ Assay, a bias-controlled multiplex PCR, was used to amplify TCRbeta CDR3 regions from genomic DNA. The original pipeline was this. Within the assay, amplification of reference gene primers was used to estimate how many nucleated cells each sample contained. To quantify the absolute abundance of each unique TCRbeta CDR3 rearrangement, sequence reads were collapsed and filtered. For each sample, productive Simpson clonality was calculated by taking the square root of Simpson's diversity index across productive rearrangements. The clones in this table, taken by TCRdb from immuneACCESS, are in-frame only. Not every clone is retained; where verified, under half of the shortfall comes from an unresolved V gene, and the cause of the rest is unknown. From that table come the V and J calls and clone size; the DNA was used to work out D and trimming. The sample data list roughly 280,000 clones, and more than 80% of these were observed just once. The top ten constitute approximately 4% of the sample.

Taken from cysteine to phenylalanine, the CDR3 has 13 residues. The only DNA kept is the CDR3, 39 bases in frame from the first base. Via the germline V gene, CDR1 is MNHEY and CDR2 SVGAGI. Trimming removed 3 bases from V and 3 bases from J, leaving 9 bases between the germline ends. The V and J genes are TRBV6-5 and TRBJ2-7; no D gene call is confident. The sequenced sample was PBMCs or T cells enriched from blood (not recorded which). This receptor was taken from a woman aged 25-40 years with acute COVID-19. The DNA reads as follows: TGTGCCAGCAGTTATCTCCAGAACTACGAGCAGTACTTC. This codes for CASSYLQNYEQYF.